This T cell receptor (beta chain) was sequenced in a study of graft-versus-host responses after intestinal transplantation. Lymphocytes from graft epithelium and lamina propria were isolated. A few counts support this clone. Germline values: CDR1 MGHRA, CDR2 YSYEKL. After removal of 1 base from V and 5 bases from J, the junction contained 5 bases not matched to a gene. This CDR3 is 15 amino acids long. Using immunoSEQ multiplex PCR, the repertoire was profiled, and TCRdb retains in-frame clones only, with some absent. Of thousands of clones in the sample, nearly 85% are singletons; the top ten hold 10%.

This sequence originates from a human patient who received an intestinal transplant, so some T cells may come from the graft donor. The V call is TRBV4-1, the J call TRBJ1-1; 9 bases are a match to TRBD1. Sample: ileum tissue, taken around 120 days after transplant. CDR3 sequence: CASSQGDRAGTEAFF. CDR3 bases: TGCGCCAGCAGCCAAGGGGACAGGGCGGGGACTGAAGCTTTCTTT.